The 29 T cell receptor beta chains below come from one sample, sequenced in a study of cytomegalovirus exposure and HLA in healthy donors. PCR employed 60 Vbeta and 13 Jbeta primers. Sequenced by immunoSEQ multiplex PCR; TCRdb stores in-frame clones only, minus some. The table records 60,000 to 85,000 clones, around two thirds of them present only once. Sequenced sample: PBMCs. Source of these receptors: a human donor in good health.

The V gene is TRBV19, the J gene TRBJ2-7; 8 nucleotides align to TRBD2. This CDR3 region has 13 residues. The ends lost 5 bases at V and 5 bases at J; junction bases unmatched: 5. Germline CDR1 LNHDA, CDR2 SQIVND (reference sequence). CDR3: CASSSGGVNEQYF. As DNA, the CDR3 is TGTGCCAGTAGTTCCGGGGGGGTGAACGAGCAGTACTTC.

The chain links TRBV28 to TRBJ2-7; 11 positions agree with TRBD2. Unmatched junction bases numbered 5, after V lost 6 bases and J lost 4 bases. The germline gives CDR1 MDHEN, CDR2 SYDVKM. The CDR3 length is 14 residues. Here the CDR3 DNA reads TGTGCCAGCAGACTAGCGGGAGTCCCATACGAGCAGTACTTC. It encodes CASRLAGVPYEQYF.

The chain uses TRBV27 and TRBJ1-4; a possible D gene is TRBD1 (6 bases). Germline V gives CDR1 MNHEY, CDR2 SMNVEV (reference sequence). Trimming cost V 3 bases and J 2 bases, with 16 bases left between them. CDR3 length: 17 residues. CDR3 DNA sequence: TGTGCCAGCAGTTTCAATTCGGCAGGGGTGACTAATGAAAAACTGTTTTTT. Its protein is CASSFNSAGVTNEKLFF.

The V and J genes are TRBV5-1 and TRBJ2-3; tentative D call: TRBD1 (5 bases). The CDR3 extends over 17 amino acids. Trimming shortened V by 0 bases and J by 5 bases, and 19 bases separated the two germline ends. The germline gives CDR1 SGHRS, CDR2 YFSETQ. The CDR3: CASSLGGRVRREDTQYF. The CDR3 DNA sequence: TGCGCCAGCAGCTTGGGTGGCAGGGTCCGTAGAGAAGATACGCAGTATTTT.

The gene calls are TRBV4-1 and TRBJ1-4; 7 bases line up with TRBD1. The CDR3 runs 16 residues. The V gene end was trimmed by 4 bases and the J gene end by 4 bases; junction bases not matched to a gene: 9. CDR1 is MGHRA and CDR2 is YSYEKL in the germline V gene. CDR3 nucleotides: TGCGCCAGCAGCCGGGGCTCAGGGGGAGGTAATGAAAAACTGTTTTTT. Protein sequence: CASSRGSGGGNEKLFF.

The chain joins TRBV7-2 to TRBJ2-5; D not certain. Looked up from germline, CDR1 is SGHTA and CDR2 is FQGNSA. Trimming stripped 4 bases from V and 2 bases from J, with 14 bases between. The CDR3 sequence is 15 residues long. CDR3 region: CASSSARHIQETQYF. The CDR3 nucleotides are TGTGCCAGCAGCTCCGCTCGACACATACAAGAGACCCAGTACTTC. Full variable domain (rest looked up from reference TRBV7-2 and TRBJ2-5): GAGVSQSPSNKVTEKGKDVELRCDPISGHTALYWYRQSLGQGLEFLIYFQGNSAPDKSGLPSDRFSAERTGGSVSTLTIQRTQQEDSAVYLCASSSARHIQETQYFGPGTRLLVL.

The rearrangement joins TRBV12-5 to TRBJ1-1; no reliable D call. The CDR3 consists of 16 residues. Looked up from germline, CDR1 is LGHNT and CDR2 is FRNRAP. The V and J ends lost 1 base and 4 bases respectively, with 16 bases between them. The CDR3 loop is CASGLAKRVVGTEAFF. The CDR3 DNA reads as TGTGCTAGTGGTTTGGCTAAGAGGGTGGTCGGCACTGAAGCTTTCTTT. The full variable domain, its missing parts supplied by reference TRBV12-5 and TRBJ1-1, is DARVTQTPRHKVTEMGQEVTMRCQPILGHNTVFWYRQTMMQGLELLAYFRNRAPLDDSGMPKDRFSAEMPDATLATLKIQPSEPRDSAVYFCASGLAKRVVGTEAFFGQGTRLTVV.

The chain combines TRBV28 with TRBJ2-7, with TRBD2 identical over 14 bases. CDR3 length: 16 residues. Germline lookup yields CDR1 MDHEN and CDR2 SYDVKM. Unmatched junction bases numbered 4, after V lost 3 bases and J lost 3 bases. Here the CDR3 DNA reads TGTGCCAGCAGTTTGGGGACTAGCGGGGGATACTACGAGCAGTACTTC. As protein: CASSLGTSGGYYEQYF.

The chain employs TRBV5-1 and TRBJ1-4; D unclear. Between the trimmed V and J ends, which lost 1 base and 7 bases, there was a span of 20 bases. CDR3 length: 17 amino acids. Germline lookup yields CDR1 SGHRS and CDR2 YFSETQ. CDR3 amino acids: CASSLSGVPQTAEKLFF. As DNA, the CDR3 is TGCGCCAGCAGCTTGTCCGGGGTCCCACAGACTGCTGAAAAACTGTTTTTT.

V and J are TRBV10-2 and TRBJ2-1; 10 bases line up with TRBD2. Germline CDR1 WSHSY, CDR2 SAAADI. Trimming at V came to 2 bases and at J to 4 bases, leaving 2 bases not matched to a gene. CDR3 length equals 15 residues. DNA for the CDR3: TGCGCCAGCAGTGAGGGGACTAGCGAGTACAATGAGCAGTTCTTC. Translating gives CASSEGTSEYNEQFF.

This clone was seen a few times. The chain combines TRBV21-1 with TRBJ2-1; the table's D gene call, TRBD2, was not cross checked with the DNA. TRBV21-1 is a recognized pseudogene. The CDR3 sequence is 16 residues long. The CDR3 DNA reads as TGTGCCAGCAGCAATGTGGAGATAGCGGGAGTCAGCGAGCAGTTCTTC. It encodes CASSNVEIAGVSEQFF.

In its sample, this clone was seen once. V usage is TRBV29-1 and J usage is TRBJ2-1, with D perhaps TRBD1 (6 bases). From germline, CDR1 is SQVTM and CDR2 ANQGSEA. Deletions cut 7 bases from V and 5 bases from J, with 12 bases between. This CDR3 region has 12 residues. The CDR3 DNA reads TGCAGCGGATGGACAGCTGACAATGAGCAGTTCTTC. Residues: CSGWTADNEQFF.

In this sample, this clone turned up a few times. The chain combines TRBV11-3 with TRBJ2-3, with 7 bases identical to TRBD2. V shed 1 base and J 0 bases; nucleotides not matched to a gene: 7. The CDR3 runs to 17 residues. The germline V gene has CDR1 SGHNT and CDR2 YENEEA. The CDR3 here is CASSLGGSLRSTDTQYF. The CDR3 bases are TGTGCCAGCAGCTTAGGCGGGAGTTTAAGGAGCACAGATACGCAGTATTTT.

This clone was counted only a few times. The rearrangement uses TRBV5-6 and TRBJ2-3, with D possibly TRBD2 on 6 matching bases. The germline gives CDR1 SGHDT, CDR2 YYEEEE. The V end was cut by 4 bases, the J end by 4 bases, with 16 bases between. This CDR3 contains 15 residues. The CDR3: CASSLDNGSPDTQYF. DNA of the CDR3: TGTGCCAGCAGCCTCGATAACGGGAGTCCAGATACGCAGTATTTT.

This clone has a count of ten or more. This chain uses TRBV12-5 with TRBJ2-7; unclear D gene. The CDR3 totals 11 residues. In germline, CDR1 is LGHNT, CDR2 FRNRAP. V lost 5 bases and J 4 bases, leaving 6 bases between the germline ends. CDR3 in amino acids: CASGLTYEQYF. The DNA for the CDR3 is TGTGCTAGTGGTCTAACTTACGAGCAGTACTTC.

The chain links TRBV5-4 to TRBJ2-7; 7 bases fit TRBD1. Trimming cost V 0 bases and J 0 bases; bases outside gene matches: 9. CDR3 length: 17 amino acids. Germline CDR1 SGHNT, CDR2 YYREEE (reference sequence). CDR3 DNA sequence: TGTGCCAGCAGCTTGGGACAGGGCCACTCCAGCTCCTACGAGCAGTACTTC. It encodes CASSLGQGHSSSYEQYF.

Only a few counts were recorded for this clone. V gene TRBV15 combines with J gene TRBJ1-4; possibly TRBD1 for D (6 bases). The V end was cut by 0 bases, the J end by 10 bases, with 12 bases between. Germline V gene lookup returns CDR1 LNHNV and CDR2 YYDKDF (reference sequence). The CDR3 length is 14 residues. The CDR3 coding sequence is TGTGCCACCAGCAGAGATCAGGGGCCGGGAAAACTGTTTTTT. Its protein is CATSRDQGPGKLFF.

The DNA of the CDR3 is TGTGCCAGCAGTTTTTTGGTCGATCGGGGCTACACCTTC. Translating gives CASSFLVDRGYTF. The gene calls are TRBV28 and TRBJ1-2; D gene unclear. This CDR3 has 13 residues. Germline CDR1 is MDHEN and CDR2 is SYDVKM. V lost 3 bases and J lost 8, with 13 bases in between.

The chain couples TRBV6-1 to TRBJ1-5, with D perhaps TRBD1 (6 bases). The CDR3 covers 15 residues. In germline, CDR1 is MNHNS, CDR2 SASEGT. V was clipped by 6 bases and J by 6 bases, with 18 bases between them. The CDR3 DNA sequence: TGTGCCAGCAGGCTATCGACAGGCTACGGTCAGCCCCAGCATTTT. Amino acid sequence: CASRLSTGYGQPQHF.

This chain joins TRBV5-1 and TRBJ2-5; D is perhaps TRBD2 (5 bases). Trimming left V 0 bases short and J 6 bases short, with 12 bases between. Germline V gene data show CDR1 as SGHRS and CDR2 as YFSETQ. CDR3 length equals 14 residues. The CDR3 nucleotides read TGCGCCAGCAGCTTGGACGAGGGAGTGAAGACCCAGTACTTC. It codes for CASSLDEGVKTQYF. Full variable domain (remainder filled in from reference TRBV5-1 and TRBJ2-5): KAGVTQTPRYLIKTRGQQVTLSCSPISGHRSVSWYQQTPGQGLQFLFEYFSETQRNKGNFPGRFSGRQFSNSRSEMNVSTLELGDSALYLCASSLDEGVKTQYFGPGTRLLVL.

This clone was detected a few times. The chain joins TRBV19 to TRBJ2-1; a weak D match, TRBD2 (6 bases). V was trimmed by 2 bases and J by 2 bases, leaving 10 bases between them. The CDR3 extends over 15 amino acids. In germline, CDR1 is LNHDA, CDR2 SQIVND (reference sequence). In DNA form, the CDR3 reads TGTGCCAGTAGTATACGAACTAGCCCCTACAATGAGCAGTTCTTC. This codes for CASSIRTSPYNEQFF.

Only one count was recorded for this clone. The rearrangement uses TRBV5-4 and TRBJ2-7; 8 bases map to TRBD2. The germline CDR1 and CDR2 sequences are SGHNT and YYREEE (reference sequence). The CDR3 runs to 14 residues. Trimming cost V 2 bases and J 5 bases; bases outside gene matches: 6. The CDR3, as DNA: TGTGCCAGCAGCTTCGGACTAGCTCGGGACGAGCAGTACTTC. Its protein product is CASSFGLARDEQYF. The full variable domain, with the rest looked up from reference TRBV5-4 and TRBJ2-7, is ETGVTQSPTHLIKTRGQQVTLRCSSQSGHNTVSWYQQALGQGPQFIFQYYREEENGRGNFPPRFSGLQFPNYSSELNVNALELDDSALYLCASSFGLARDEQYFGPGTRLTVT.

The chain links TRBV30 to TRBJ2-2, with 9 bases matching TRBD1. J gave up 7 bases and V 1 base, and 7 bases lay outside the gene matches. This CDR3 contains 15 residues. Germline CDR1 is GTSNPN and CDR2 is SVGIG (reference sequence). The DNA for the CDR3 is TGTGCCTGGAGTGCGGGGGACAGGGAGATCGGGGAGCTGTTTTTT. It encodes CAWSAGDREIGELFF.

The chain is built from TRBV19 and TRBJ1-1; 7 nucleotides line up with TRBD1. The CDR3 covers 15 residues. CDR1 and CDR2 from the germline V gene are LNHDA and SQIVND (reference sequence). The junction had 6 bases not matched to a gene; V was cut back by 4 bases and J by 1 base. CDR3 sequence: CASSTDRSSNTEAFF. The CDR3 bases are TGTGCCAGTAGTACGGACAGGTCATCGAACACTGAAGCTTTCTTT.

V and J are TRBV19 and TRBJ1-3; D is uncertain. Germline CDR1 LNHDA, CDR2 SQIVND (reference sequence). This CDR3 has 13 amino acids. V lost 1 base and J 4 bases, leaving 5 bases between the germline ends. DNA for the CDR3: TGTGCCAGTAGTATAGGGGCAGGAAACACCATATATTTT. It encodes CASSIGAGNTIYF. Filled out from reference TRBV19 and TRBJ1-3, the complete variable domain reads DGGITQSPKYLFRKEGQNVTLSCEQNLNHDAMYWYRQDPGQGLRLIYYSQIVNDFQKGDIAEGYSVSREKKESFPLTVTSAQKNPTAFYLCASSIGAGNTIYFGEGSWLTVV.

The CDR3 loop is CASSLSRAANYGYTF. CDR3 nucleotide sequence: TGTGCCAGCAGCTTGAGCAGGGCAGCTAACTATGGCTACACCTTC. This rearrangement joins TRBV5-6 to TRBJ1-2, with a tentative D call TRBD1 (5 bases). The V gene's germline CDR1 is SGHDT and CDR2 YYEEEE. Trimming stripped 1 base from V and 0 bases from J, with 10 bases between. This CDR3 spans 15 amino acids.

V is TRBV19 and J is TRBJ2-3, with TRBD2 matching over 7 bases. This CDR3 has 14 residues. Germline V CDR1 and CDR2: LNHDA, SQIVND (reference sequence). V dropped 6 bases and J dropped 0; count of bases not matched to a gene: 3. The CDR3 DNA follows: TGTGCCAGTAGCCTAGCGGTTAGCACAGATACGCAGTATTTT. This encodes CASSLAVSTDTQYF.

V is TRBV5-4 and J is TRBJ2-1, with 10 bases aligning to TRBD2. J gave up 2 bases and V 4 bases, and 3 bases lay outside the gene matches. CDR3 length: 15 residues. Germline V gene lookup returns CDR1 SGHNT and CDR2 YYREEE (reference sequence). CDR3 in DNA: TGTGCCAGCAGCCGGACTAGCGGCCCCTACAATGAGCAGTTCTTC. Translated, it gives CASSRTSGPYNEQFF.

This sequence joins TRBV30 and TRBJ1-3; possible D gene TRBD1, 6 bases. V was cut by 6 bases and J by 0 bases, with 9 bases left in between. The germline V gene encodes CDR1 GTSNPN and CDR2 SVGIG (reference sequence). The CDR3 length is 13 residues. The CDR3 DNA is TGTGCCTGCGCGGACAGCTCTGGAAACACCATATATTTT. Translated, it gives CACADSSGNTIYF.